A single sample is the source of the 24 T cell receptor beta chains below, sequenced in a study of CD4+ T cells in melanoma. The assay was immunoSEQ multiplex PCR, and TCRdb's table has in-frame clones only and misses some. This repertoire shows 20,000 to 25,000 clones, around 79% found once; its top ten account for about 3.5%. Source material: cells from a culture (not recorded whether cultured in vitro). The receptors originated from a human donor with melanoma.

This clone came up a few times. Other DNA sequences in the same sample also yield this CDR3. The V gene is TRBV6-4, the J gene TRBJ1-5; 7 bases are shared with TRBD1. J was trimmed by 2 bases and V by 9 bases; bases with no gene match: 4. Per germline, CDR1 MRHNA and CDR2 SNTAGT. The CDR3 runs to 13 residues. The CDR3: CASGTGGNQPQHF. The CDR3 nucleotides read TGTGCCAGTGGTACAGGGGGCAATCAGCCCCAGCATTTT.

CDR3 nucleotides: TGTGCCAGCAGCTTAGCCGGCCAGGGCTATTCACCCCTCCACTTT. This translates into CASSLAGQGYSPLHF. The chain combines TRBV7-9 with TRBJ1-6; D is possibly TRBD1 (5 bases). V lost 0 bases to trimming and J lost 8 bases, with 11 bases between them. The CDR3 loop spans 15 amino acids. The V gene's germline CDR1 is SEHNR and CDR2 FQNEAQ (reference sequence).

About this clone: Different DNA sequences within this sample yield the same CDR3. V and J are TRBV4-1 and TRBJ1-5; D ambiguous. The germline gives CDR1 MGHRA, CDR2 YSYEKL. CDR3 length: 16 amino acids. Deletions cut 0 bases from V and 2 bases from J, with 11 bases between. The CDR3 nucleotides are TGCGCCAGCAGCCAAGACGGCGGCATCGGCAATCAGCCCCAGCATTTT. Translated: CASSQDGGIGNQPQHF.

This chain joins TRBV18 and TRBJ2-2; D remains unclear. The CDR3 has 16 amino acids. With 6 bases removed from V and 0 bases from J, the gap between germline ends came to 14 bases. Looked up from germline, CDR1 is KGHSH and CDR2 is LQKENI. CDR3 sequence: CASSPSLAANTGELFF. DNA for the CDR3: TGTGCCAGCTCCCCATCATTGGCTGCGAACACCGGGGAGCTGTTTTTT.

This clone was counted once. The genes are TRBV6-1 and TRBJ2-7, with 7 bases matching TRBD1. Per germline, CDR1 MNHNS and CDR2 SASEGT. The V gene end was trimmed by 6 bases and the J gene end by 8 bases; junction bases not matched to a gene: 13. This CDR3 comprises 14 residues. CDR3 region: CASSLRDSDFQQYF. The CDR3 DNA follows: TGTGCCAGCAGCCTACGGGACAGCGATTTCCAGCAGTACTTC.

The table lists this clone with a few counts. The chain links TRBV7-8 to TRBJ1-2; 9 bases map to TRBD1. CDR3 length: 16 amino acids. Germline CDR1 SGHVS, CDR2 FQNEAQ. Losses at the gene ends were 3 bases for V and 5 bases for J; bases not matched to a gene: 10. This CDR3 is CASSLGQGRNLYGYTF. The CDR3 region has the DNA TGTGCCAGCAGCTTGGGACAGGGTCGGAACCTATATGGCTACACCTTC.

This rearrangement joins TRBV10-3 to TRBJ1-5; D gene unclear. Germline V gene lookup returns CDR1 ENHRY and CDR2 SYGVKD. CDR3 size: 13 residues. Trimming stripped 2 bases from V and 7 bases from J, with 9 bases between. The CDR3 is CAISETPEQPQHF. CDR3 in DNA: TGTGCCATCAGTGAGACACCCGAGCAGCCCCAGCATTTT.

This clone was detected once. This sequence joins TRBV27 and TRBJ1-1, with D maybe TRBD1 (5 bases). The ends were cut back, 0 bases at V and 5 bases at J, with 10 bases in the middle. The germline CDR1 and CDR2 sequences are MNHEY and SMNVEV (reference sequence). CDR3 length: 14 residues. As DNA, the CDR3 is TGTGCCAGCAGTTTATCGGGGCTGTGGACTGAAGCTTTCTTT. As protein: CASSLSGLWTEAFF.

This sequence joins TRBV11-2 and TRBJ2-7; 9 bases map to TRBD1. The V gene end was trimmed by 6 bases and the J gene end by 6 bases; junction bases not matched to a gene: 3. This CDR3 region has 12 residues. In germline, CDR1 is SGHAT, CDR2 FQNNGV. The CDR3 nucleotides are TGTGCCAGCAGAGGGACAGGGTCCGAGCAGTACTTC. Translated: CASRGTGSEQYF.

The rearrangement uses TRBV2 and TRBJ2-7; weak D call: TRBD1 (6 bases). There are 14 residues in the CDR3. V lost 6 bases to trimming and J lost 0 bases, with 12 bases between them. The germline V gene encodes CDR1 SNHLY and CDR2 FYNNEI. CDR3 protein: CASRLSDSSYEQYF. DNA of the CDR3: TGTGCCAGCAGATTGTCGGACAGCTCCTACGAGCAGTACTTC.

The chain has TRBV5-1 and TRBJ1-1, with a tentative D call TRBD1 (5 bases). This CDR3 has 14 residues. CDR1 is SGHRS and CDR2 is YFSETQ in the germline V gene. Trimming shortened V by 1 base and J by 5 bases, and 12 bases separated the two germline ends. The CDR3 DNA reads TGCGCCAGCAGCTTGAGGGGTTCAGGAACTGAAGCTTTCTTT. Translation gives CASSLRGSGTEAFF.

The count of this clone is one. The genes are TRBV11-2 and TRBJ1-5; D is unclear. The CDR3 length is 13 residues. Germline CDR1 reads SGHAT; CDR2 reads FQNNGV. V lost 5 bases and J 0 bases, leaving 5 bases between the germline ends. CDR3 bases: TGTGCCAGCAGCCTTAATAGCAATCAGCCCCAGCATTTT. It is translated as CASSLNSNQPQHF.

V and J are TRBV2 and TRBJ2-1; 13 bases match TRBD2. Trimming at V came to 3 bases and at J to 7 bases, leaving 3 bases not matched to a gene. The germline gives CDR1 SNHLY, CDR2 FYNNEI. This CDR3 has 15 residues. CDR3: CASSDATSGGNEQFF. The CDR3 bases are TGTGCCAGCAGTGATGCGACTAGCGGGGGGAATGAGCAGTTCTTC. The full variable domain, in which reference TRBV2 and TRBJ2-1 provide the parts outside the CDR3, is EPEVTQTPSHQVTQMGQEVILRCVPISNHLYFYWYRQILGQKVEFLVSFYNNEISEKSEIFDDQFSVERPDGSNFTLKIRSTKLEDSAMYFCASSDATSGGNEQFFGPGTRLTVL.

CDR3 sequence reads: CASGRGRSTEAFF. Here the CDR3 DNA reads TGTGCCAGTGGGAGGGGGCGAAGTACTGAAGCTTTCTTT. The J gene is TRBJ1-1, the V gene TRBV6-5, with 7 bases that match TRBD1. The CDR3 runs 13 residues. Trimming at V came to 9 bases and at J to 5 bases, leaving 9 bases not matched to a gene. Germline V CDR1 and CDR2: MNHEY, SVGAGI.

V gene TRBV5-6 combines with J gene TRBJ2-7; D is unclear. The V end lost 0 bases, the J end lost 0 bases, and 10 bases lay between the germline ends. The CDR3 is made up of 15 amino acids. Looked up from germline, CDR1 is SGHDT and CDR2 is YYEEEE. Here the CDR3 DNA reads TGTGCCAGCAGCTTGGTATCTAGGGTCTCCTACGAGCAGTACTTC. Translating gives CASSLVSRVSYEQYF.

The rearrangement links TRBV2 to TRBJ1-6, with D possibly matching TRBD1 (6 bases). Germline assignment: CDR1 SNHLY and CDR2 FYNNEI. This CDR3 is 13 amino acids long. The V gene lost 6 bases and the J gene lost 14 bases, with 17 bases spanning the gap. The CDR3 coding sequence is TGTGCCAGCAGAGGCCCGGACAGTTCCACCCTCCACTTT. Translating it yields CASRGPDSSTLHF.

This chain connects TRBV11-2 to TRBJ2-3; TRBD2 matches at 7 bases. Germline V lookup: CDR1 SGHAT, CDR2 FQNNGV. V shed 1 base, J shed 1 base, and the junction held 2 bases outside the gene matches. CDR3 length: 15 amino acids. The CDR3 DNA reads as TGTGCCAGCAGCTTAGGGACTAGACGCACAGATACGCAGTATTTT. Translated: CASSLGTRRTDTQYF.

The chain is built from TRBV7-3 and TRBJ1-1, with unresolved D. V lost 5 bases and J lost 3, with 10 bases in between. This CDR3 comprises 13 residues. From germline, CDR1 is SGHTA and CDR2 FQGTGA. DNA of the CDR3: TGTGCCAGCAGCGTGGGTGGATACACTGAAGCTTTCTTT. As protein: CASSVGGYTEAFF.

V and J are TRBV4-2 and TRBJ1-2, with 8 bases that match TRBD1. V gave up 5 bases and J gave up 8 bases; unmatched junction bases: 13. The CDR3 sequence is 15 residues long. The germline CDR1 and CDR2 sequences are LGHNA and YNFKEQ. The CDR3 loop reads CASSSGLSGGSGYTF. In DNA, the CDR3 is TGTGCCAGCAGCTCTGGTTTGTCAGGGGGCAGCGGCTACACCTTC.

The CDR3 DNA is TGTGCCAGCAGCCGACAGGCCACTAGATCCTACGAGCAGTACTTC. As protein: CASSRQATRSYEQYF. The J gene is TRBJ2-7, the V gene TRBV6-1, with a tentative D call TRBD1 (6 bases). Per germline, CDR1 MNHNS and CDR2 SASEGT. The length of the CDR3 is 15 residues. The V end lost 6 bases, the J end lost 1 base, and 16 bases lay between the germline ends.

This clone was counted a single time. This sequence joins TRBV27 and TRBJ1-1; weak D call: TRBD1 (5 bases). V was cut by 5 bases and J by 4 bases, with 14 bases left in between. The germline V gene has CDR1 MNHEY and CDR2 SMNVEV (reference sequence). CDR3 length: 14 residues. The chain's CDR3 is CASSPGGYGTEAFF. CDR3 nucleotide sequence: TGTGCCAGCAGTCCCGGGGGGTATGGCACTGAAGCTTTCTTT.

The genes are TRBV2 and TRBJ1-2; 7 bases are shared with TRBD1. The V gene's germline CDR1 is SNHLY and CDR2 FYNNEI. The junction had 10 bases not matched to a gene; V was cut back by 3 bases and J by 6 bases. This CDR3 is 15 amino acids long. The CDR3 bases are TGTGCCAGCAGTGACTTAGGAGGGGGCCTTGATGGCTACACCTTC. Amino acids: CASSDLGGGLDGYTF.

This chain uses TRBV27 with TRBJ1-1; D not certain. CDR3 length: 16 amino acids. The V end was cut by 5 bases, the J end by 0 bases, with 16 bases between. CDR1 MNHEY and CDR2 SMNVEV come from the germline V gene (reference sequence). CDR3 residues: CASSRAPNMLNTEAFF. For the CDR3, the DNA is TGTGCCAGCAGTCGGGCCCCGAACATGCTGAACACTGAAGCTTTCTTT.

The V gene is TRBV30, the J gene TRBJ1-1; TRBD1 is a possible D gene (6 bases). The CDR3 is made up of 14 amino acids. Germline CDR1 and CDR2: GTSNPN and SVGIG (reference sequence). Trimming took off 0 bases at V and 3 bases at J, with 11 bases between the two ends. In DNA form, the CDR3 reads TGTGCCTGGAGTGTAACAGGGAGTTACACTGAAGCTTTCTTT. It specifies CAWSVTGSYTEAFF.